A selection of T cell receptor beta chains follows, all from one sample in a study of OX40 agonist ivuxolimab in advanced cancers. Here immunoSEQ multiplex PCR was the method, and the copy in TCRdb shows in-frame clones only, minus some. The sample yields 55,000 to 90,000 clones, roughly 80% seen once. Sequencing was performed on CD4+ or CD8+ T cells sorted from blood, taken in a trial of the OX40 agonist ivuxolimab. The receptors here all came from an adult with an advanced solid tumor such as melanoma, head and neck, liver or kidney cancer. Both conserved end residues are part of each CDR3. A D gene is named only where the DNA matches it firmly. Size tells how often a clone was seen (once, few, many) or the class of an expanded clone, and some rows leave it out.

TRBJ2-2 | NA | NA | 15 | TRBV7-9 | CASRGSGRYTGELFF | TGTGCCAGCCGAGGATCCGGCAGGTACACCGGGGAGCTGTTTTTT
TRBJ2-7 | NA | NA | 13 | TRBV5-1 | CASSLNREHEQYF | TGCGCCAGCAGCTTAAACAGGGAACACGAGCAGTACTTC
TRBJ2-5 | NA | NA | 17 | TRBV18 | CASSPPEGRAALRTQYF | TGTGCCAGCTCACCCCCCGAGGGCCGCGCCGCCCTAAGGACCCAGTACTTC
TRBJ2-7 | NA | NA | 14 | TRBV7-8 | CASSLTGGSYEQYF | TGTGCCAGCAGCTTAACGGGCGGCTCCTACGAGCAGTACTTC
TRBJ2-2 | NA | NA | 13 | TRBV5-1 | CASSLGGPGELFF | TGCGCCAGCAGCTTGGGGGGCCCCGGGGAGCTGTTTTTT
TRBJ2-7 | TRBD2 | NA | 13 | TRBV15 | CASRTSGGKEQYF | TGTGCCTCAAGGACTAGCGGGGGTAAGGAGCAGTACTTC
TRBJ2-7 | NA | NA | 14 | TRBV6-6 | CASSARGLSYEQYF | TGTGCCAGCAGTGCACGGGGACTCTCCTACGAGCAGTACTTC
TRBJ2-2 | NA | NA | 14 | TRBV7-9 | CASSLGSDTGELFF | TGTGCCAGCAGCTTAGGTTCGGACACCGGGGAGCTGTTTTTT
TRBJ1-2 | TRBD1 | NA | 16 | TRBV19 | CASSIFSLGGTEDYTF | TGTGCCAGTAGTATTTTCTCCCTGGGAGGGACAGAGGACTACACCTTC
TRBJ1-2 | NA | NA | 10 | TRBV29-1 | CSVYRDGYTF | TGCAGCGTTTACAGGGATGGCTACACCTTC
TRBJ1-2 | TRBD1 | few | 13 | TRBV15 | CATSRAGGDGYTF | TGTGCCACCAGCAGAGCAGGGGGCGATGGCTACACCTTC
TRBJ2-5 | NA | NA | 13 | TRBV30 | CAWSVRYQETQYF | TGTGCCTGGAGTGTGCGGTACCAAGAGACCCAGTACTTC
TRBJ2-5 | TRBD1 | few | 15 | TRBV2 | CASSEIDRGQETQYF | TGTGCCAGCAGTGAGATTGACAGGGGGCAAGAGACCCAGTACTTC
TRBJ2-7 | NA | NA | 14 | TRBV6-5 | CASTKGVTGYEQYF | TGTGCCAGCACGAAGGGGGTAACAGGTTACGAGCAGTACTTC
TRBJ1-2 | TRBD1 | NA | 15 | TRBV5-1 | CASSFLQGAQDGYTF | TGCGCCAGCAGCTTCTTACAGGGGGCGCAGGATGGCTACACCTTC
TRBJ1-3 | NA | NA | 15 | TRBV18 | CASSPSRGIGNTIYF | TGTGCCAGCTCACCGTCCCGGGGGATTGGAAACACCATATATTTT
TRBJ1-1 | TRBD1 | NA | 14 | TRBV27 | CATRTGTINTEAFF | TGTGCCACCCGGACAGGGACAATAAACACTGAAGCTTTCTTT
TRBJ2-2 | NA | NA | 14 | TRBV19 | CASIGSGYTGELFF | TGTGCCAGTATAGGGAGCGGTTACACCGGGGAGCTGTTTTTT
TRBJ1-5 | TRBD1 | NA | 18 | TRBV5-8 | CASSLGTGQGTSNQPQHF | TGTGCCAGCAGCTTGGGGACGGGACAGGGAACATCCAATCAGCCCCAGCATTTT
TRBJ2-3 | TRBD2 | NA | 16 | TRBV11-2 | CASSLGGGGVTDTQYF | TGTGCCAGCAGCTTAGGTGGCGGGGGGGTGACAGATACGCAGTATTTT
TRBJ2-3 | TRBD2 | NA | 16 | TRBV6-4 | CASRSLAGGPGDTQYF | TGTGCCAGCAGATCTCTAGCGGGGGGGCCGGGAGATACGCAGTATTTT
TRBJ1-3 | TRBD1 | NA | 15 | TRBV30 | CAWSVGQAGLNTIYF | TGTGCCTGGAGTGTAGGACAGGCAGGTCTAAACACCATATATTTT
TRBJ1-3 | NA | NA | 21 | TRBV10-1 | CASSPEAVSHREGTTGNTIYF | TGCGCCAGCAGCCCGGAGGCAGTGAGTCATAGGGAGGGGACTACTGGAAACACCATATATTTT